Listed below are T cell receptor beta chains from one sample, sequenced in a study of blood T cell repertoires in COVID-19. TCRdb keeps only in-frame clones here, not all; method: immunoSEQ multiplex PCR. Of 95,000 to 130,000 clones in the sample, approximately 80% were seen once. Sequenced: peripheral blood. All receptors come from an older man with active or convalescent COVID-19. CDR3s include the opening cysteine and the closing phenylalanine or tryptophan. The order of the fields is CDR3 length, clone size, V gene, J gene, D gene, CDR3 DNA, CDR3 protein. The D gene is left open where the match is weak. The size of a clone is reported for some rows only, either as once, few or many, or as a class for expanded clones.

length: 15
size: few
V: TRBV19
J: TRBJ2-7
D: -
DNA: TGTGCCAGTAGTATCGGACTAGGGGGGCCCTACGAGCAGTACTTC
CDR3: CASSIGLGGPYEQYF

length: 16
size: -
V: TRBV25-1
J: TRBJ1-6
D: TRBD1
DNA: TGTGCCAGCAGTGAGGGTCGCAGGGGGCGTAATTCACCCCTCCACTTT
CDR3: CASSEGRRGRNSPLHF

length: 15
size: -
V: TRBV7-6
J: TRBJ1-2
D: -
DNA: TGTGCCAGCAGCCCCCCGGGGGGCAGCCGCTATGGCTACACCTTC
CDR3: CASSPPGGSRYGYTF

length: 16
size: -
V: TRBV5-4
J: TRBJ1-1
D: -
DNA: TGTGCCAGCAGCTCGTTTTCTGGAGTCATGAACACTGAAGCTTTCTTT
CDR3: CASSSFSGVMNTEAFF

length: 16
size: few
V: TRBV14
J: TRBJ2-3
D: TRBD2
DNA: TGTGCCAGCAGCCAAGATCTAGCGGGGAAAAGAGATACGCAGTATTTT
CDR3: CASSQDLAGKRDTQYF

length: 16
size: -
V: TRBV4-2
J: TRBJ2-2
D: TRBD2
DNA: TGTGCCAGCAGCCAAGGACTAGCGGGCTTCACCGGGGAGCTGTTTTTT
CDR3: CASSQGLAGFTGELFF

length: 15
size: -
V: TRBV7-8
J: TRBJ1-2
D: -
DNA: TGTGCCAGCAGCTTTGTGATGCAGGGGAACTATGGCTACACCTTC
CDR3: CASSFVMQGNYGYTF

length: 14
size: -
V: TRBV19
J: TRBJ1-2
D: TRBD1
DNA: TGTGCCAGTAGTGAGACAGGGAGTGCCTATGGCTACACCTTC
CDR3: CASSETGSAYGYTF

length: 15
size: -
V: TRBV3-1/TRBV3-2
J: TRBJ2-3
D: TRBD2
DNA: TGTGCCAGCAGCCTCAGACTAGCGGGAATAGATACGCAGTATTTT
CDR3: CASSLRLAGIDTQYF

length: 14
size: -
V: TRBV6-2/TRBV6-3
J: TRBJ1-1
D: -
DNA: TGTGCCAGCAGTTACCCGGGGAAAAACACTGAAGCTTTCTTT
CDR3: CASSYPGKNTEAFF

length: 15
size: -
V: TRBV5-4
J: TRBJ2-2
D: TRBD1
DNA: TGTGCCAGCAGCCGGGACAGGGGCGACACCGGGGAGCTGTTTTTT
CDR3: CASSRDRGDTGELFF

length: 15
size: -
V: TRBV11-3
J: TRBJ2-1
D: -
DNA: TGTGCCAGCAGTCGCCTCGGAGGGGCGGAGAGTGAGCAGTTCTTC
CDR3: CASSRLGGAESEQFF

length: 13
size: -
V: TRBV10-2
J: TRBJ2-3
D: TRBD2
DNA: TGCGCCAGCAGGATAGCGGGAGTAGATACGCAGTATTTT
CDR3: CASRIAGVDTQYF

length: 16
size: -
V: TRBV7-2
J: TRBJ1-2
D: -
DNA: TGTGCCAGCAGCGGGCCCAGACTATTAGCTAACTATGGCTACACCTTC
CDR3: CASSGPRLLANYGYTF

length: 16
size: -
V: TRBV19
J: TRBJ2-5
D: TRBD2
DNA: TGTGCCAGCGCCGCCGCTAGCGGTCGAGGCCAAGAGACCCAGTACTTC
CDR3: CASAAASGRGQETQYF

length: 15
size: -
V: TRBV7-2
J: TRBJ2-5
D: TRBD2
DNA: TGTGCCAGCAGCCCTGGGGCGGGGGGGCACGAGACCCAGTACTTC
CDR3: CASSPGAGGHETQYF

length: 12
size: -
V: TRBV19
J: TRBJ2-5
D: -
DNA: TGTGCCAGTAGTATCGGAGTCGAAAATCAGTACTTC
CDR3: CASSIGVENQYF

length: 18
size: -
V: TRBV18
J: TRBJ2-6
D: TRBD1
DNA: TGTGCCAGCTCACCACCGGGACAGCGAATCTCTGGGGCCAACGTCCTGACTTTC
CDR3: CASSPPGQRISGANVLTF

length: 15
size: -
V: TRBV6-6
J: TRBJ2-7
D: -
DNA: TGTGCCAGCAGGATAGATGCGGGACGGGGGTACGAGCAGTACTTC
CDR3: CASRIDAGRGYEQYF

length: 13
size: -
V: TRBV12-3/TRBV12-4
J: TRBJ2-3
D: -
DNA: TGTGCCAGCGCCGCAGCCGGGAAAGATACGCAGTATTTT
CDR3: CASAAAGKDTQYF

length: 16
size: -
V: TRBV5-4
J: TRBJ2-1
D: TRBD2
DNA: TGTGCCAGCAGCTTTTCTAGCGGGAGCTCCTACAATGAGCAGTTCTTC
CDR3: CASSFSSGSSYNEQFF

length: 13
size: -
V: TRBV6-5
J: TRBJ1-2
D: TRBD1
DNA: TGTGCCAGCAGACGGACAGGGAAGGATGGCTACACCTTC
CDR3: CASRRTGKDGYTF

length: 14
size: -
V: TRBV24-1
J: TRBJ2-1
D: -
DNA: TGTGCCACTTCGATGGGGGGATCCTACAATGAGCAGTTCTTC
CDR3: CATSMGGSYNEQFF

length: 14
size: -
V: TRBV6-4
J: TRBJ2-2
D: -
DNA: TGTGCCAGCAGTAGACACTGGAACACCGGGGAGCTGTTTTTT
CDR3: CASSRHWNTGELFF

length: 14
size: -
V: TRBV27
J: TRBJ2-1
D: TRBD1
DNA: TGTGCCAGCAATAGGGACAGGGCCCGCAATGAGCAGTTCTTC
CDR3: CASNRDRARNEQFF

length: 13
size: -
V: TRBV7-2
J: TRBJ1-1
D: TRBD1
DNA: TGTGCCAGCAGCTTATCACAGGGGCTTACAGCTTTCTTT
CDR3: CASSLSQGLTAFF

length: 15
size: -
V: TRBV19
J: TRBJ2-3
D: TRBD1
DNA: TGTGCCAGTAGTCTTAAGGGACAGCGCACAGATACGCAGTATTTT
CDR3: CASSLKGQRTDTQYF

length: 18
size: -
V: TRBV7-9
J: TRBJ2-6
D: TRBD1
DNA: TGTGCCAGCAGCTTAGGCGCCAGGGACAGCTCTGGGGCCAACGTCCTGACTTTC
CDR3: CASSLGARDSSGANVLTF

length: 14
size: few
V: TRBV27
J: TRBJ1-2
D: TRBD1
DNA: TGTGCCACCGAGAGGACCGGGACAGGGAATGGCTACACCTTC
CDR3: CATERTGTGNGYTF

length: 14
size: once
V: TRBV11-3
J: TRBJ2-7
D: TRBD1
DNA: TGTGCCAGCAGCGGGGGACAGGGGGGCTACGAGCAGTACTTC
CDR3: CASSGGQGGYEQYF

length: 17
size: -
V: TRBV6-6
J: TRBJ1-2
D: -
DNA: TGTGCCAGCAGTCCCCCGGGGGGTCAGGGGATTAACTATGGCTACACCTTC
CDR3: CASSPPGGQGINYGYTF

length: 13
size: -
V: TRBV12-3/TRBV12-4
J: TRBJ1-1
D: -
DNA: TGTGCCAGCAGACTAACAGGAAACACTGAAGCTTTCTTT
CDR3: CASRLTGNTEAFF

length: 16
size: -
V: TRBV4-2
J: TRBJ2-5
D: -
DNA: TGTGCCAGCAGCCAACTGGGAGGAGGATTGCAAGAGACCCAGTACTTC
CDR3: CASSQLGGGLQETQYF

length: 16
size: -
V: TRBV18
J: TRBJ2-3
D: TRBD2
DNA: TGTGCCAGCTCACCACCCGGACTAGCGGGGATAGATACGCAGTATTTT
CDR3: CASSPPGLAGIDTQYF

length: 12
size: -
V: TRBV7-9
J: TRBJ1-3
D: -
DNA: TGTGCCAGCAGCTTACAGGGAAACACCATATATTTT
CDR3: CASSLQGNTIYF

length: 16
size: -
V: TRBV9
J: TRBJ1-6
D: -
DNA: TGTGCCAGCAGCCCAAGTGGGATTGGAGGTAATTCACCCCTCCACTTT
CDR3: CASSPSGIGGNSPLHF

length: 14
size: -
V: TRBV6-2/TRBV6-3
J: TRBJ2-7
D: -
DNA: TGTGCCAGCAGCTCCCGTGACGGGAGATACGAGCAGTACTTC
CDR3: CASSSRDGRYEQYF

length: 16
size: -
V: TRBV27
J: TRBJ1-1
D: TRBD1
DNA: TGTGCCAGCAGTTCGTGGACAGGGGAATGGGACACTGAAGCTTTCTTT
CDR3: CASSSWTGEWDTEAFF

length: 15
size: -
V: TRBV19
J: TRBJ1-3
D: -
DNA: TGTGCCAGTAATGTCCGGGCGGAGGGAGGAAACACCATATATTTT
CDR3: CASNVRAEGGNTIYF

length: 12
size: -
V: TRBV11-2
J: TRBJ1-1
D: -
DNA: TGTGCCAGCAGCCCCTTGGCAGAAGAAGCTTTCTTT
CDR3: CASSPLAEEAFF

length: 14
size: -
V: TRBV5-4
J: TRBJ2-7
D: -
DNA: TGTGCCAGCAGCCTGGACAAGCGTAGCTACGAGCAGTACTTC
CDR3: CASSLDKRSYEQYF

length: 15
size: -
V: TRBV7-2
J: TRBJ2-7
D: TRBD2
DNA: TGTGCCAGCAGCAAAGGACTAGCGGGATTGTACGAGCAGTACTTC
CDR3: CASSKGLAGLYEQYF

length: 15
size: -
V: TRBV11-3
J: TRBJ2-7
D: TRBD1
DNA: TGTGCCAGCAGTCCACCGGGACAGGGTACCGACGAGCAGTACTTC
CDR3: CASSPPGQGTDEQYF

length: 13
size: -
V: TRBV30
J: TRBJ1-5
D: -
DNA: TGTGCCTGGTCCGCGGAGGCTCGTCAGCCCCAGCATTTT
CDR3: CAWSAEARQPQHF

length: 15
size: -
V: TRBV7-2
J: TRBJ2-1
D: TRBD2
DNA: TGTGCCAGCAGCTTGGGACTAGCGGGGTCCAATGAGCAGTTCTTC
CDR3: CASSLGLAGSNEQFF

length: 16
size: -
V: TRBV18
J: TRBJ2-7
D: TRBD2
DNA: TGTGCCAGCTCACCGGGCGGGAGGGCCAGAACCTACGAGCAGTACTTC
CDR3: CASSPGGRARTYEQYF

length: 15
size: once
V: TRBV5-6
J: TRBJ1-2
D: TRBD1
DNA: TGTGCCAGCAGCATGGACAGGGCCGTTAACTATGGCTACACCTTC
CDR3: CASSMDRAVNYGYTF

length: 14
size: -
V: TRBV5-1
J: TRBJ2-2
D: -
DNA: TGCGCCAGCAATAGCGGAACGAACACCGGGGAGCTGTTTTTT
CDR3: CASNSGTNTGELFF